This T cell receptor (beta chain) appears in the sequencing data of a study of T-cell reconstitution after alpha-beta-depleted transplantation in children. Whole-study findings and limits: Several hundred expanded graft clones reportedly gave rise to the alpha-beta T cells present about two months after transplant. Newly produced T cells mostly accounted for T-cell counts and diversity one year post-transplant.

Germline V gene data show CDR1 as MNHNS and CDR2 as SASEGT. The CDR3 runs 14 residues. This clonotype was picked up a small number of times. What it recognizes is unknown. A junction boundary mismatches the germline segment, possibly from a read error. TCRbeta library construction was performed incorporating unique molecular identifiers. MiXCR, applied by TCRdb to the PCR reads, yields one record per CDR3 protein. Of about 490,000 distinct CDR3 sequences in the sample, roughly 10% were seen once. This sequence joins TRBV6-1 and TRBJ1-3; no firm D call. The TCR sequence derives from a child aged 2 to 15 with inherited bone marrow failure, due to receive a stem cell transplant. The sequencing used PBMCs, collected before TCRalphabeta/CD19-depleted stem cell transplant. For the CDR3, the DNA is TGTGCCAGCAGTCTAACCCTGTCTGAAAACACCATATATTTT. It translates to CASSLTLSENTIYF.